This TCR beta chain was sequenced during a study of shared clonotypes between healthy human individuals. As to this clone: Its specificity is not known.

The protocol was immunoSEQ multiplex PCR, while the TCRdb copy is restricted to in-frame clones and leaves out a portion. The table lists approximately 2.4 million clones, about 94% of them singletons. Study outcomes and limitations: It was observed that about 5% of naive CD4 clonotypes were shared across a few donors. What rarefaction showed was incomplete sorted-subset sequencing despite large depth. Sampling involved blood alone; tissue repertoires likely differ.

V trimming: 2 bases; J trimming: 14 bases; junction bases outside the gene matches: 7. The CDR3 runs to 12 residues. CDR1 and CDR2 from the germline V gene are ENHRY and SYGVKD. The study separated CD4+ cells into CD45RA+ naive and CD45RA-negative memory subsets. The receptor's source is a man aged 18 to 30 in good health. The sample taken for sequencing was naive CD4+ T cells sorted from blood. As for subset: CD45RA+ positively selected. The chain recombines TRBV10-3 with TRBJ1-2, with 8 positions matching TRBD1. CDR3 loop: CAISETGQGYTF. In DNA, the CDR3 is TGTGCCATCAGTGAGACCGGACAGGGTTATACCTTC.